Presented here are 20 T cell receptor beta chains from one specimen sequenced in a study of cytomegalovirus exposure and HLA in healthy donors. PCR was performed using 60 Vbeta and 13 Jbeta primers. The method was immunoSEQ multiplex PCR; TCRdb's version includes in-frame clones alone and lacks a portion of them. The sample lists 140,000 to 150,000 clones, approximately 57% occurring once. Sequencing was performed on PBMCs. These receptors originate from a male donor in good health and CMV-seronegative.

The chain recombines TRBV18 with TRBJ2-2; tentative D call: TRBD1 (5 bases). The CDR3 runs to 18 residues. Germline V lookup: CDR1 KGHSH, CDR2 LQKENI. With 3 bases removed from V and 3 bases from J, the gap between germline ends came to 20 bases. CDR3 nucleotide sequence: TGTGCCAGCTCACCCCAGAATCTAGGGGCCTCGGACACCGGGGAGCTGTTTTTT. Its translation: CASSPQNLGASDTGELFF.

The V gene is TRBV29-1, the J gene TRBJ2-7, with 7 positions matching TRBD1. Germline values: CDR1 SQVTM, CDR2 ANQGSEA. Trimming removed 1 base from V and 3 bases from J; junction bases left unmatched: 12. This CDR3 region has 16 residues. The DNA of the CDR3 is TGCAGCGTTGAAGGAAAGGGACAGTCATCTTACTACGAGCAGTACTTC. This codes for CSVEGKGQSSYYEQYF.

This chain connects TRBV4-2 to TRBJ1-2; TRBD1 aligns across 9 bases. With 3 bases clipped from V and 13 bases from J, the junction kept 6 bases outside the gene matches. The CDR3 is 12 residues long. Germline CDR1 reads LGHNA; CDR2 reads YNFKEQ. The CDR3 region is CASSQTGGSSTF. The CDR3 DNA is TGTGCCAGCAGCCAGACAGGGGGTAGCTCCACCTTC.

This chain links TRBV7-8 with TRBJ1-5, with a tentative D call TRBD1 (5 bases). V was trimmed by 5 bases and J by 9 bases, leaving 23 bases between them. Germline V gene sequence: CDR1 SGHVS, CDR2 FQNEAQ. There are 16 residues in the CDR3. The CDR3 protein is CASSMQSGGLFRPQHF. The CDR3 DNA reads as TGTGCCAGCAGCATGCAAAGCGGGGGTCTTTTTCGGCCCCAGCATTTT. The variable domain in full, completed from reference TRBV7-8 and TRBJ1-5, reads GAGVSQSPRYKVAKRGQDVALRCDPISGHVSLFWYQQALGQGPEFLTYFQNEAQLDKSGLPSDRFFAERPEGSVSTLKIQRTQQEDSAVYLCASSMQSGGLFRPQHFGDGTRLSIL.

The CDR3 loop is CASSEVSPDRANTIYF. The CDR3, as DNA: TGTGCCAGCAGTGAGGTCTCGCCAGACAGGGCGAACACCATATATTTT. The V call is TRBV2, the J call TRBJ1-3; TRBD1 aligns across 7 bases. CDR3 size: 16 residues. The germline V gene has CDR1 SNHLY and CDR2 FYNNEI. J was trimmed by 7 bases and V by 3 bases; bases with no gene match: 12.

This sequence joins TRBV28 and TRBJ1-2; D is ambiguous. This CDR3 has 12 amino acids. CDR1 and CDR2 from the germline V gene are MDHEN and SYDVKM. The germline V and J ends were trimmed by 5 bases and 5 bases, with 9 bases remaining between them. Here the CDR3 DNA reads TGTGCCAGCAGTCCCACATGGTATGGCTACACCTTC. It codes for CASSPTWYGYTF.

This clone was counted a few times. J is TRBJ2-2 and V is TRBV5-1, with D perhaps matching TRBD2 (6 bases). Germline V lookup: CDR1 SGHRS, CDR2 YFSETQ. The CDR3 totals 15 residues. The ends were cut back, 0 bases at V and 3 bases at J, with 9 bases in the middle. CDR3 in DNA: TGCGCCAGCAGCTTGGCCGGAGGGGACACCGGGGAGCTGTTTTTT. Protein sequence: CASSLAGGDTGELFF.

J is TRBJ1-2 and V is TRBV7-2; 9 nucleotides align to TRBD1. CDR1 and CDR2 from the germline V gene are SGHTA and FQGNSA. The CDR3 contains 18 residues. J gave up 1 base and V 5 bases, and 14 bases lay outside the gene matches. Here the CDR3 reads CASSPAGTGSLLNYGYTF. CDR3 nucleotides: TGTGCCAGCAGCCCCGCCGGGACAGGGTCTTTACTTAACTATGGCTACACCTTC.

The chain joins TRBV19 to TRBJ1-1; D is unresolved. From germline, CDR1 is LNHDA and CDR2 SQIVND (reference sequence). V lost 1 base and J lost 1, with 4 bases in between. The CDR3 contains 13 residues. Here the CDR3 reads CASSIVENTEAFF. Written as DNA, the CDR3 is TGTGCCAGTAGTATAGTAGAGAACACTGAAGCTTTCTTT.

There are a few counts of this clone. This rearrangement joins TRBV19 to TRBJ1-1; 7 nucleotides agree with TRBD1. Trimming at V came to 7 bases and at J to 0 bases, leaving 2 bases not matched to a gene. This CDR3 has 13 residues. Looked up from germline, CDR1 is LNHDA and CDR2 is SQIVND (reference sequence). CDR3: CASKGGLNTEAFF. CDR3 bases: TGTGCCAGTAAAGGGGGCCTGAACACTGAAGCTTTCTTT.

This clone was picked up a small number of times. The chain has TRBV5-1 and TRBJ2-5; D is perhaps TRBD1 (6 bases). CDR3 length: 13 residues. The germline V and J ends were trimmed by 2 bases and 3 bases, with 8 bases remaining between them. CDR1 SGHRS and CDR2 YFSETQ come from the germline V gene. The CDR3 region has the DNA TGCGCCAGCAGCTTACCAGGGGAAGAGACCCAGTACTTC. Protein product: CASSLPGEETQYF.

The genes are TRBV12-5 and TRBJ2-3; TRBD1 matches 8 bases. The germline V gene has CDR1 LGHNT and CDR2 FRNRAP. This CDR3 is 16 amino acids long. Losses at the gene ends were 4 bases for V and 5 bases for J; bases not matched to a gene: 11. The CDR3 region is CASGSTYRGREDTQYF. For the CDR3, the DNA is TGTGCTAGTGGTTCGACGTACAGGGGGAGAGAAGATACGCAGTATTTT.

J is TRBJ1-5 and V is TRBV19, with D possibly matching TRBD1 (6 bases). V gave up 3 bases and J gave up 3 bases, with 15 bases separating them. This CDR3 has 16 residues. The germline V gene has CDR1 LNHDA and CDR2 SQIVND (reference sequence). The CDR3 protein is CASSIFTGNDNQPQHF. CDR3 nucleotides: TGTGCCAGTAGTATTTTCACAGGGAATGACAATCAGCCCCAGCATTTT.

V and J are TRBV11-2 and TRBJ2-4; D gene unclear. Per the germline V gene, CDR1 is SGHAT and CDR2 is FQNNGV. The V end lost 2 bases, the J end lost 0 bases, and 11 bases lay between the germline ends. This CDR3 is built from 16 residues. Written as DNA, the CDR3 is TGTGCCAGCAGCTTACGCGGCGGAATAGCCAAAAACATTCAGTACTTC. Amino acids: CASSLRGGIAKNIQYF.

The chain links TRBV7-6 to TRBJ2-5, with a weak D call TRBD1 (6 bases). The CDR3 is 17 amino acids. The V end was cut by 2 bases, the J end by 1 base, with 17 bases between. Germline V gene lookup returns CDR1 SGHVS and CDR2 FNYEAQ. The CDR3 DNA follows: TGTGCCAGCAGCTTAAGCGGCGGGTTAGGGGGCCAAGAGACCCAGTACTTC. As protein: CASSLSGGLGGQETQYF. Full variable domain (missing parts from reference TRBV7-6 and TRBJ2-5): GAGVSQSPRYKVTKRGQDVALRCDPISGHVSLYWYRQALGQGPEFLTYFNYEAQQDKSGLPNDRFSAERPEGSISTLTIQRTEQRDSAMYRCASSLSGGLGGQETQYFGPGTRLLVL.

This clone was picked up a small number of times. The CDR3 DNA is TGTGCCAGCAAGCTGGGACAGGGGGATTATGAGCAGTACTTC. Amino acids: CASKLGQGDYEQYF. The chain uses TRBV27 and TRBJ2-7, with TRBD1 matching over 11 bases. V lost 7 bases, J lost 7 bases, and 9 bases stayed unmatched. The CDR3 is 14 residues long. Germline V gene lookup returns CDR1 MNHEY and CDR2 SMNVEV (reference sequence).

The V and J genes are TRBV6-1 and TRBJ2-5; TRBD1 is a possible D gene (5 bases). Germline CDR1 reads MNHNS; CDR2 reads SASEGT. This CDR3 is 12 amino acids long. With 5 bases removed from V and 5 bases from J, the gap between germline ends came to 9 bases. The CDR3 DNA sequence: TGTGCCAGCAGTAGGGGCTGGGAGACCCAGTACTTC. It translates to CASSRGWETQYF.

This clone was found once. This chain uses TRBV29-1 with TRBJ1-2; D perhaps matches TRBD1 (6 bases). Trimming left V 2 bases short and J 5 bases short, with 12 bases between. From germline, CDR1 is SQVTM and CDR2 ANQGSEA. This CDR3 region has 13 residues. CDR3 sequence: CSVEITGYYGYTF. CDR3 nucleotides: TGCAGCGTTGAAATTACAGGGTATTATGGCTACACCTTC.

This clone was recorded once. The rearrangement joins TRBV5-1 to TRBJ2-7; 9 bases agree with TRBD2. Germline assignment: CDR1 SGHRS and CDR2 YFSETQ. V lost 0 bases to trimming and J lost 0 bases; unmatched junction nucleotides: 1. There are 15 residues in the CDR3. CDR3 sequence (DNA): TGCGCCAGCAGCTTGGAACTAGCGGGCTCCTACGAGCAGTACTTC. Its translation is CASSLELAGSYEQYF.

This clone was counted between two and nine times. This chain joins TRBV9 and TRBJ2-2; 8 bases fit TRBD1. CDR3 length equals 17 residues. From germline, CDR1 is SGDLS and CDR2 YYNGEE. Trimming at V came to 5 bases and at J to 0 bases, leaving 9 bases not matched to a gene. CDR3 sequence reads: CASRDPGQGTNTGELFF. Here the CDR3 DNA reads TGTGCCAGCAGAGATCCCGGACAGGGTACGAACACCGGGGAGCTGTTTTTT. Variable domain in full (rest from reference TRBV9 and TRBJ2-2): DSGVTQTPKHLITATGQRVTLRCSPRSGDLSVYWYQQSLDQGLQFLIQYYNGEERAKGNILERFSAQQFPDLHSELNLSSLELGDSALYFCASRDPGQGTNTGELFFGEGSRLTVL.